The sample holds a few counts of the clone carrying this T cell receptor beta chain. Its antigen is unknown. This entry belongs to a study of vaccination and CD4 T cells after COVID-19. On the study more broadly: From HCoV-229E, HCoV-OC43, HCoV-NL63 and SARS-CoV-2, overlapping spike peptides were used to stimulate the cells. Whole-study findings and limits: Vaccine-specific clones numbering 304 of 307 showed spike mono-reactivity in convalescent patients. Reactive clone data from convalescent patients indicated a median of about 90% appearing only post-vaccination.

Cultured CD4+ T cell DNA underwent sequencing with the Oncomine TCR Beta short-read assay. TCRdb reprocessed the PCR reads with MiXCR, giving one entry per CDR3 protein. The repertoire includes 15,000 to 20,000 distinct CDR3 sequences, 50% of them detected once, and approximately 12% sits in the top ten. In germline, CDR1 is DFQATT, CDR2 SNEGSKA (reference sequence). V was pared by 0 bases and J by 6 bases, with 1 base of the junction left unmatched. CDR3 length: 13 residues. Treatment given: roughly nine-day PBMC culture with coronavirus spike peptide pools or control peptides (ViraFEST assay). ViraFEST stimulated the growth of antigen-specific T cells using peptide pools and subsequently profiled their TCRs by sequencing.

This TCR was sampled from a human donor who had recovered from COVID-19. This sequence joins TRBV20-1 and TRBJ2-3; 9 bases map to TRBD1. Sequenced input: CD4+ T cells from blood, cultured in vitro. Here the CDR3 DNA reads TGCAGTGCTAGAGAGGACAGGGGTGATACGCAGTATTTT. It specifies CSAREDRGDTQYF.